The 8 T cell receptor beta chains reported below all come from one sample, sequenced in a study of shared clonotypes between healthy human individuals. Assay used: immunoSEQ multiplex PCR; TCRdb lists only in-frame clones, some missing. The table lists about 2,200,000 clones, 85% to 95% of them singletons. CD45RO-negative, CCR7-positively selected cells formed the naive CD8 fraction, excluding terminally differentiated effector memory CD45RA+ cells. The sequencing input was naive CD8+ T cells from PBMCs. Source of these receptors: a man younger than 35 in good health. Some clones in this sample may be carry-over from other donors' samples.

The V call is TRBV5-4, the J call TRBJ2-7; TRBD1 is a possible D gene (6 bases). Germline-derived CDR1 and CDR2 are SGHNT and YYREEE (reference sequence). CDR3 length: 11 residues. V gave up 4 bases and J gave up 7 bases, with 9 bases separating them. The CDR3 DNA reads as TGTGCCAGCAGCCAGGGGCGGGAGCAGTACTTC. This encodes CASSQGREQYF.

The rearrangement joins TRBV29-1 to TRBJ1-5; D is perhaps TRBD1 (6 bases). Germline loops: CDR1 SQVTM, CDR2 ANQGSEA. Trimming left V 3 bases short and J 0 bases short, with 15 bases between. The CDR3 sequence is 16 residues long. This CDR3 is CSVDCGGLYSNQPQHF. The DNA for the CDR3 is TGCAGCGTTGATTGCGGGGGGCTATATAGCAATCAGCCCCAGCATTTT.

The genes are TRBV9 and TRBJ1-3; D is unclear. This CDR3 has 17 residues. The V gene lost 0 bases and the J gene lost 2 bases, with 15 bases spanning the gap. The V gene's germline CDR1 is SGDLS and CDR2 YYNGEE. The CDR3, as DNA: TGTGCCAGCAGCGTAGGCGTACCGGCCCGCCCTGGAAACACCATATATTTT. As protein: CASSVGVPARPGNTIYF. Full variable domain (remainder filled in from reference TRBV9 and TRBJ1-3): DSGVTQTPKHLITATGQRVTLRCSPRSGDLSVYWYQQSLDQGLQFLIQYYNGEERAKGNILERFSAQQFPDLHSELNLSSLELGDSALYFCASSVGVPARPGNTIYFGEGSWLTVV.

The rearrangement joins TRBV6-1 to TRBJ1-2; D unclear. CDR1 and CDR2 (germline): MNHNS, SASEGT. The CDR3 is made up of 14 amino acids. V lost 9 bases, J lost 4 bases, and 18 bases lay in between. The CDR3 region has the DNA TGTGCCAGTACATCATTTCTTGGAGGCTATGGCTACACCTTC. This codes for CASTSFLGGYGYTF.

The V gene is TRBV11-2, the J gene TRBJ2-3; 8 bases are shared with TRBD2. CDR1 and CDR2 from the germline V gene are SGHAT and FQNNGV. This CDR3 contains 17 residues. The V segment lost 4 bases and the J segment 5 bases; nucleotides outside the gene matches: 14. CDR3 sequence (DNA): TGTGCCAGCAGCTCGAAAACTAGAGCGGGAGATGTAGATACGCAGTATTTT. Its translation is CASSSKTRAGDVDTQYF.

This CDR3 reads CASSSFPGTGSYEQYF. CDR3 coding DNA: TGTGCCAGCAGCTCTTTCCCCGGGACAGGGTCCTACGAGCAGTACTTC. This rearrangement joins TRBV27 to TRBJ2-7; TRBD1 aligns across 9 bases. V dropped 6 bases and J dropped 1; count of bases not matched to a gene: 10. The CDR3 loop spans 16 amino acids. The germline V gene encodes CDR1 MNHEY and CDR2 SMNVEV (reference sequence).

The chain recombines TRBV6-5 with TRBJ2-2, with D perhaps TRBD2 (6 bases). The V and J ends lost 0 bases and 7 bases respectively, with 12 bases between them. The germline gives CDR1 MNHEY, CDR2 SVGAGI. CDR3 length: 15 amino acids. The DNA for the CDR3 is TGTGCCAGCAGTTACTCGAGCGGGTACATCGGGGAGCTGTTTTTT. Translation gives CASSYSSGYIGELFF.

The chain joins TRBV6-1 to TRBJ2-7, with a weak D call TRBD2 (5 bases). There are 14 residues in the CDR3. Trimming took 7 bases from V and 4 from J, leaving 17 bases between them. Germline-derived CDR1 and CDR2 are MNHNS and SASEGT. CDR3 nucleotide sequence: TGTGCCAGCACCGACGGACCTTCGGGGTACGAGCAGTACTTC. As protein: CASTDGPSGYEQYF.